A single sample gave rise to the 10 T cell receptor beta chains below, sequenced in a study of cytomegalovirus exposure and HLA in healthy donors. The PCR used 60 Vbeta and 13 Jbeta primers. Only in-frame clones appear in the TCRdb table, and some are missing; sequencing was by immunoSEQ multiplex PCR. The sample has some 130,000 clones; approximately 80% are singletons. What was sequenced was PBMCs. All receptors come from a man aged 30 to 45 in good health and CMV-seronegative.

This chain links TRBV7-2 with TRBJ2-1; D perhaps matches TRBD2 (6 bases). Trimming stripped 3 bases from V and 8 bases from J, with 11 bases between. The CDR3 loop spans 13 amino acids. From germline, CDR1 is SGHTA and CDR2 FQGNSA. The CDR3 loop reads CASSLIGSYEQFF. In DNA form, the CDR3 reads TGTGCCAGCAGCTTGATCGGGAGTTATGAGCAGTTCTTC.

A single count supports this clone. The rearrangement links TRBV11-2 to TRBJ1-4; a weak D match, TRBD1 (5 bases). The CDR3 has 15 residues. V was pared by 5 bases and J by 7 bases, with 17 bases between. Germline loops: CDR1 SGHAT, CDR2 FQNNGV. The CDR3 nucleotides are TGTGCCAGCAGCCCTAGGGGAGGGGTCGGTGAAAAACTGTTTTTT. Protein product: CASSPRGGVGEKLFF.

J is TRBJ1-2 and V is TRBV30, with a weak D call TRBD1 (5 bases). Deletions cut 4 bases from V and 4 bases from J, with 16 bases between. This CDR3 comprises 14 residues. From germline, CDR1 is GTSNPN and CDR2 SVGIG (reference sequence). CDR3 sequence (DNA): TGTGCCTGGAATCAAGGGGCCGGGCTCTATGGCTACACCTTC. It is translated as CAWNQGAGLYGYTF.

The V gene is TRBV18, the J gene TRBJ2-1; TRBD1 might be the D (5 bases). The CDR3 runs to 14 residues. V lost 2 bases, J lost 8 bases, and 13 bases lay in between. The germline V gene has CDR1 KGHSH and CDR2 LQKENI. The CDR3 loop is CASSPSQGLDEQFF. The CDR3 DNA follows: TGTGCCAGCTCACCAAGCCAGGGCCTTGATGAGCAGTTCTTC.

The rearrangement uses TRBV19 and TRBJ1-5; 10 positions match TRBD1. Germline V gene sequence: CDR1 LNHDA, CDR2 SQIVND (reference sequence). The J segment lost 5 bases and the V segment lost 2 bases, leaving 6 bases of the junction unmatched. There are 16 residues in the CDR3. CDR3 amino acids: CASSIFTGTGDQPQHF. The CDR3 DNA reads as TGTGCCAGTAGTATATTTACCGGGACAGGGGATCAGCCCCAGCATTTT.

The chain employs TRBV25-1 and TRBJ1-2, with no clear D. CDR1 is MGHDK and CDR2 is SYGVNS in the germline V gene. V was clipped by 7 bases and J by 0 bases, with 9 bases between them. The CDR3 is 13 residues long. CDR3 residues: CASTHSANYGYTF. The CDR3 DNA reads TGTGCCAGCACCCATTCGGCTAACTATGGCTACACCTTC.

V and J are TRBV7-9 and TRBJ2-5; tentatively, D is TRBD2 (6 bases). V was shortened by 5 bases and J by 2 bases, with 15 bases between the two germline ends. The CDR3 totals 15 residues. Per germline, CDR1 SEHNR and CDR2 FQNEAQ (reference sequence). CDR3 protein: CASSLRRLVQETQYF. CDR3 sequence (DNA): TGTGCCAGCAGCCTGCGGAGACTAGTTCAAGAGACCCAGTACTTC.

The chain uses TRBV6-6 and TRBJ2-2; D remains unclear. The CDR3 covers 13 residues. Trimming shortened V by 2 bases and J by 6 bases, and 7 bases separated the two germline ends. The germline gives CDR1 MNHNY, CDR2 SVGAGI (reference sequence). The CDR3 DNA follows: TGTGCCAGCAGTTACCCCGTCCCCGGGGAGCTGTTTTTT. This encodes CASSYPVPGELFF.

V usage is TRBV29-1 and J usage is TRBJ2-7, with D possibly being TRBD2 (6 bases). The CDR3 contains 14 residues. V gave up 0 bases and J gave up 4 bases, with 13 bases separating them. Germline V lookup: CDR1 SQVTM, CDR2 ANQGSEA. For the CDR3, the DNA is TGCAGCGTTGAAGATATTGAGGGAGGTTACGAGCAGTACTTC. Amino acids: CSVEDIEGGYEQYF.

The V call is TRBV2, the J call TRBJ1-5; D is unclear. The CDR3 extends over 14 amino acids. Germline-derived CDR1 and CDR2 are SNHLY and FYNNEI. The V end was cut by 3 bases, the J end by 0 bases, with 6 bases between. Here the CDR3 reads CASSELDSNQPQHF. As DNA, the CDR3 is TGTGCCAGCAGTGAGCTAGATAGCAATCAGCCCCAGCATTTT.